The 6 T cell receptor beta chains below come from one sample, sequenced in a study of OX40 agonist ivuxolimab in advanced cancers. Profiled with immunoSEQ multiplex PCR; TCRdb holds only in-frame clones, not every one. This sample carries over 25,000 clones, roughly four fifths of them seen once, and the ten largest clones take approximately 20%. Specimen: CD4+ or CD8+ T cells sorted from blood, collected in a trial of the OX40 agonist ivuxolimab. These receptors were collected from an adult with an advanced solid tumor such as melanoma, head and neck, liver or kidney cancer.

This chain connects TRBV5-1 to TRBJ1-1, with 9 bases fitting TRBD1. The CDR3 spans 14 residues. V shed 4 bases, J shed 3 bases, and the junction held 4 bases outside the gene matches. Germline values: CDR1 SGHRS, CDR2 YFSETQ. The CDR3: CASSPWTGDTEAFF. CDR3 bases: TGCGCCAGCAGCCCCTGGACAGGGGACACTGAAGCTTTCTTT. The whole variable domain, filled in from reference TRBV5-1 and TRBJ1-1, reads KAGVTQTPRYLIKTRGQQVTLSCSPISGHRSVSWYQQTPGQGLQFLFEYFSETQRNKGNFPGRFSGRQFSNSRSEMNVSTLELGDSALYLCASSPWTGDTEAFFGQGTRLTVV.

The J gene is TRBJ2-2, the V gene TRBV4-3; TRBD2 matches 9 bases. Germline V gene lookup returns CDR1 LGHNA and CDR2 YSLEER. V lost 2 bases to trimming and J lost 3 bases; unmatched junction nucleotides: 10. The CDR3 is 18 residues long. The CDR3 coding sequence is TGCGCCAGCAGCCAATCGACTCGCGGGGGGGGTGACACCGGGGAGCTGTTTTTT. Translating gives CASSQSTRGGGDTGELFF.

The chain recombines TRBV10-3 with TRBJ1-2, with 9 bases matching TRBD1. Germline V gene data show CDR1 as ENHRY and CDR2 as SYGVKD. The CDR3 runs 15 residues. V trimming: 6 bases; J trimming: 0 bases; junction bases outside the gene matches: 5. The DNA of the CDR3 is TGTGCCATCAGCTCACAGGGGGCGGCTAACTATGGCTACACCTTC. As protein: CAISSQGAANYGYTF.

The chain employs TRBV4-2 and TRBJ2-7, with D uncertain. V gave up 3 bases and J gave up 0 bases, with 9 bases separating them. The germline CDR1 and CDR2 sequences are LGHNA and YNFKEQ. The CDR3 runs 14 residues. The CDR3 region has the DNA TGTGCCAGCAGCCAGGGGTCCCCCTCCTACGAGCAGTACTTC. Translation: CASSQGSPSYEQYF.

The chain combines TRBV27 with TRBJ1-1, with TRBD1 identical over 7 bases. Germline V gene data show CDR1 as MNHEY and CDR2 as SMNVEV (reference sequence). V lost 3 bases to trimming and J lost 1 base; unmatched junction nucleotides: 2. The CDR3 has 14 amino acids. CDR3 bases: TGTGCCAGCAGTTTCGGGACAGCGAACACTGAAGCTTTCTTT. Protein: CASSFGTANTEAFF.

V is TRBV2 and J is TRBJ2-7, with D unclear. V shed 5 bases and J shed 3 bases, with 5 bases lying between them. From germline, CDR1 is SNHLY and CDR2 FYNNEI. The CDR3 loop spans 11 amino acids. The DNA for the CDR3 is TGTGCCAGCAGTCCTTACTACGAGCAGTACTTC. It yields the protein CASSPYYEQYF.